This TCR beta chain was recovered during a study of cytomegalovirus exposure and HLA in healthy donors. In the PCR, 60 Vbeta and 13 Jbeta primers were used. Clones were sequenced by immunoSEQ multiplex PCR, and TCRdb holds only the in-frame ones, with some missing. The data show around 98,000 clones, roughly 79% seen once. A word on this clone: At one end, the junction sequence differs from germline, possibly due to a read error.

Sequenced sample: PBMCs. The origin of this receptor is a woman aged 40 to 50 in good health and CMV-seronegative.

This CDR3 is CAWSRGEANYGYPF. The CDR3 DNA reads as TGTGCCTGGAGTAGGGGTGAAGCTAACTATGGCTACCCCTTC. This chain uses TRBV30 with TRBJ1-2; D perhaps matches TRBD1 (5 bases). Germline V gene sequence: CDR1 GTSNPN, CDR2 SVGIG (reference sequence). CDR3 length equals 14 residues.